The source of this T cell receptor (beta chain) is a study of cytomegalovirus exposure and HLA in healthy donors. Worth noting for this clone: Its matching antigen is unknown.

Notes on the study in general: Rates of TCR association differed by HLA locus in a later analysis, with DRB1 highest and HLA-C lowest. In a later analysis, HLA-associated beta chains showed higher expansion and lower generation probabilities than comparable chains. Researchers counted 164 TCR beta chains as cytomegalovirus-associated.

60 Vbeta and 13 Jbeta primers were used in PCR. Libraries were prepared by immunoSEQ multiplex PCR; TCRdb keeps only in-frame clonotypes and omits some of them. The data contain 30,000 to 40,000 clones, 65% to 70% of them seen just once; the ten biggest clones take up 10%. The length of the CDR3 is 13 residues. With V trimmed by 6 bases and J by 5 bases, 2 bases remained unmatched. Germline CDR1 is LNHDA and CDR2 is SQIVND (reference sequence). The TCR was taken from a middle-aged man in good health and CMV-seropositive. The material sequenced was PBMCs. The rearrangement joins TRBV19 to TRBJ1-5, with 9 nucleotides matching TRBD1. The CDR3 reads CASRGQGYQPQHF. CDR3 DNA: TGTGCCAGTAGGGGACAGGGTTATCAGCCCCAGCATTTT.